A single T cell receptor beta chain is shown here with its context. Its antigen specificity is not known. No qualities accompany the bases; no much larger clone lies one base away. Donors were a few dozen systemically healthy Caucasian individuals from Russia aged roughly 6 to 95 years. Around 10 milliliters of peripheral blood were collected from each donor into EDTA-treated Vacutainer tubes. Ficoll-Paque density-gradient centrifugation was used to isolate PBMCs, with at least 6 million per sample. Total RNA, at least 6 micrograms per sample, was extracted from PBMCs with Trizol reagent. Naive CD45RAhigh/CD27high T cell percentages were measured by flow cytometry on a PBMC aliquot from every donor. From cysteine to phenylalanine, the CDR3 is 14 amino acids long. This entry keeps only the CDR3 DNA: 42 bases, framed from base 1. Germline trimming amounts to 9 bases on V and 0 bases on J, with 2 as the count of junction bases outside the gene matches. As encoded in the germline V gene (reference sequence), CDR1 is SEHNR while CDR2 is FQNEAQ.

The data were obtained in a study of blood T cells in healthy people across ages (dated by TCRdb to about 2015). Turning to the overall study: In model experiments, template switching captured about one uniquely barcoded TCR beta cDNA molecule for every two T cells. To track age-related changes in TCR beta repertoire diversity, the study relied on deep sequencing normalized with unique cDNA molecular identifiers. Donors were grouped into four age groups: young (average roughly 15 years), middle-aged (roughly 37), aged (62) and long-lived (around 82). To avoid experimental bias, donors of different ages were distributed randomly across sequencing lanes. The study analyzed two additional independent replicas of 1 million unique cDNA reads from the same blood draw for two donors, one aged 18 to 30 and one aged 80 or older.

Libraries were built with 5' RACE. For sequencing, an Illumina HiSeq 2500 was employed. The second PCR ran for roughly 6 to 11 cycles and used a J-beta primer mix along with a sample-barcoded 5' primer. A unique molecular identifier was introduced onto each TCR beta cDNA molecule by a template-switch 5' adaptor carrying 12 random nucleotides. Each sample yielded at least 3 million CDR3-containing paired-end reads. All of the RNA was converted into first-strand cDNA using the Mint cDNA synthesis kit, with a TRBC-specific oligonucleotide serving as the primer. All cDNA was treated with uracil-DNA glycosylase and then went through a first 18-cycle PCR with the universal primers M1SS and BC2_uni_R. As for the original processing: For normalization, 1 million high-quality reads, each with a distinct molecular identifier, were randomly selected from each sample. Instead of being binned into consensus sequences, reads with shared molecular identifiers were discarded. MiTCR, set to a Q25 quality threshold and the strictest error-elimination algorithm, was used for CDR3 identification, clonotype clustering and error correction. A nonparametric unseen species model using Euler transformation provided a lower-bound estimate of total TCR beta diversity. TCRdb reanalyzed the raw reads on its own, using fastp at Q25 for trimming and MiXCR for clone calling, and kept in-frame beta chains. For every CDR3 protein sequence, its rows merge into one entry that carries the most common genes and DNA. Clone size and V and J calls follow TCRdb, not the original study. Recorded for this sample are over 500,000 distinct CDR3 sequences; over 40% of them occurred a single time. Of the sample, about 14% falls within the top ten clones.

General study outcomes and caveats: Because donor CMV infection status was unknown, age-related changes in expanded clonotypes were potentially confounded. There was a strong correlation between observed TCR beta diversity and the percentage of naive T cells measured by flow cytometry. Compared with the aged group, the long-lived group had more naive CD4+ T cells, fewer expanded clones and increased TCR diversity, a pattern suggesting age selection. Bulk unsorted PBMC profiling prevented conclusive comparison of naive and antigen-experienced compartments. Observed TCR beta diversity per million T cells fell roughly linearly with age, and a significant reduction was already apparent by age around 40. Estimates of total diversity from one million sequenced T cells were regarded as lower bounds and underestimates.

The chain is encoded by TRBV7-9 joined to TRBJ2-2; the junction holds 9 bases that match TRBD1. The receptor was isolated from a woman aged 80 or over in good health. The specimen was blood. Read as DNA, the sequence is TGTGCCAGGGGACAGGGAACGAACACCGGGGAGCTGTTTTTT. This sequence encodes CARGQGTNTGELFF.